Following are 5 T cell receptor beta chains from one sample sequenced in a study of stem cell transplantation in POMP-related autoinflammatory disease. Generated by immunoSEQ multiplex PCR, the TCRdb table keeps only in-frame clones and is missing some. The table includes more than 20,000 clones, roughly 80% detected once. Sample: CD4+ T cells from PBMCs, taken before stem cell transplantation. The receptors stem from a human donor with POMP-related autoinflammation and immune dysregulation (PRAID).

This clone appeared a single time. The V and J genes are TRBV7-2 and TRBJ2-7; weak D call: TRBD2 (6 bases). Germline V lookup: CDR1 SGHTA, CDR2 FQGNSA. The CDR3 extends over 16 amino acids. V lost 1 base and J 4 bases, leaving 17 bases between the germline ends. This CDR3 is CASSLVGGARAYEQYF. CDR3 nucleotide sequence: TGTGCCAGCAGCTTAGTGGGGGGTGCCAGGGCGTACGAGCAGTACTTC.

This clone was observed a handful of times. The CDR3 spells CAITGTGGGYTF. Here the CDR3 DNA reads TGTGCCATCACTGGAACAGGCGGTGGCTACACCTTC. This chain uses TRBV10-3 with TRBJ1-2; TRBD1 might be the D (5 bases). Deletions cut 7 bases from V and 7 bases from J, with 13 bases between. The CDR3 contains 12 residues. Germline lookup yields CDR1 ENHRY and CDR2 SYGVKD.

A few counts support this clone. The gene calls are TRBV6-1 and TRBJ2-7; D is possibly TRBD1 (6 bases). Trimming took off 2 bases at V and 3 bases at J, with 11 bases between the two ends. The CDR3 contains 14 residues. The V gene's germline CDR1 is MNHNS and CDR2 SASEGT. The CDR3 region is CASSELGDIYEQYF. CDR3 in DNA: TGTGCCAGCAGTGAACTGGGGGACATCTACGAGCAGTACTTC.

This chain uses TRBV5-6 with TRBJ2-1; D remains ambiguous. The CDR3 covers 16 residues. V lost 1 base and J 0 bases, leaving 11 bases between the germline ends. The germline gives CDR1 SGHDT, CDR2 YYEEEE. Written as DNA, the CDR3 is TGTGCCAGCAGCTTGTATGTTGACATCTCCTACAATGAGCAGTTCTTC. It specifies CASSLYVDISYNEQFF.

This clone was seen once. The chain recombines TRBV7-9 with TRBJ2-6; 7 bases fit TRBD1. V trimming: 3 bases; J trimming: 0 bases; junction bases outside the gene matches: 11. The CDR3 spans 19 residues. In germline, CDR1 is SEHNR, CDR2 FQNEAQ (reference sequence). The CDR3 region is CASSFPTGRDSSGANVLTF. The CDR3 DNA follows: TGTGCCAGCAGCTTCCCTACGGGACGGGACAGCTCTGGGGCCAACGTCCTGACTTTC.